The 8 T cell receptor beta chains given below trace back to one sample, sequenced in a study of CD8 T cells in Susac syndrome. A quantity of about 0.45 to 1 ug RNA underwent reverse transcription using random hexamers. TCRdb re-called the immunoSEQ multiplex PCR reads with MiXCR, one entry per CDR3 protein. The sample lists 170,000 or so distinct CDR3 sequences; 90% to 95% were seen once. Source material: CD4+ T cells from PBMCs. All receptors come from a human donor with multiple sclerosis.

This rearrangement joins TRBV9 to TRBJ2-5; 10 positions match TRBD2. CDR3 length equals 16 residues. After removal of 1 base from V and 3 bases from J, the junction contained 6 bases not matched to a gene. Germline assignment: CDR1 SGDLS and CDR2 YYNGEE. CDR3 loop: CASSVLSGRRKETQYF. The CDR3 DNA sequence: TGTGCCAGCAGCGTACTTAGCGGGAGGAGGAAAGAGACCCAGTACTTC.

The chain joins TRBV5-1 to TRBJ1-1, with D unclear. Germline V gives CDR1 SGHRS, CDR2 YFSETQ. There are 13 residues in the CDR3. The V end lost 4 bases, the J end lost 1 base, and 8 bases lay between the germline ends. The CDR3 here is CASSTPENTEAFF. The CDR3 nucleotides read TGCGCCAGCAGCACGCCAGAGAACACTGAAGCTTTCTTT. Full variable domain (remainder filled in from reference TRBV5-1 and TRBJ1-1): KAGVTQTPRYLIKTRGQQVTLSCSPISGHRSVSWYQQTPGQGLQFLFEYFSETQRNKGNFPGRFSGRQFSNSRSEMNVSTLELGDSALYLCASSTPENTEAFFGQGTRLTVV.

CDR3 region: CASSLVGGEAAGTQYF. The CDR3, as DNA: TGTGCCAGCAGCTTGGTCGGGGGTGAGGCCGCGGGGACCCAGTACTTC. J is TRBJ2-5 and V is TRBV5-6; a weak D match, TRBD2 (6 bases). CDR3 length equals 16 residues. Trimming pared 0 bases from V and 7 bases from J, leaving 19 bases between. CDR1 SGHDT and CDR2 YYEEEE come from the germline V gene.

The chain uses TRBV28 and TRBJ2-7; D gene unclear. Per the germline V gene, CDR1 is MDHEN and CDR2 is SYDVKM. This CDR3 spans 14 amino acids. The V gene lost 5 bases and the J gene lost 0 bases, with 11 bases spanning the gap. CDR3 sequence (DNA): TGTGCCAGCAGTCCCCTGCCGAGCTCCTACGAGCAGTACTTC. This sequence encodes CASSPLPSSYEQYF.

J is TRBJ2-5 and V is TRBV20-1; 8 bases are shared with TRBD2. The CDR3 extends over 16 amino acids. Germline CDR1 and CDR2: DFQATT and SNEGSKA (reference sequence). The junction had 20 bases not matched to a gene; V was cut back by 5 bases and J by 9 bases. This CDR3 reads CSAPIAGLDVAGAQYF. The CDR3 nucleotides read TGCAGTGCTCCTATTGCGGGACTAGATGTCGCAGGTGCCCAGTACTTC.

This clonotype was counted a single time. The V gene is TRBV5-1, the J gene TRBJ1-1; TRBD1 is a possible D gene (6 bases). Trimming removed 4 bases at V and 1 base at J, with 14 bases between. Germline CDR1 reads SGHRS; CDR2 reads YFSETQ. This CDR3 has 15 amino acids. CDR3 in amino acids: CASSPLGTPNTEAFF. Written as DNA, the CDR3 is TGCGCCAGCAGCCCCCTGGGGACACCGAACACTGAAGCTTTCTTT.

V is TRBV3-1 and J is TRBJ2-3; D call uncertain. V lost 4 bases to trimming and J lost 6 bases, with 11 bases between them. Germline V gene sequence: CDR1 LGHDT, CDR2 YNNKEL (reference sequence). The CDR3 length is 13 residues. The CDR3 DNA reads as TGTGCCAGCAGCCCGAACTATCGGGATACGCAGTATTTT. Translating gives CASSPNYRDTQYF.

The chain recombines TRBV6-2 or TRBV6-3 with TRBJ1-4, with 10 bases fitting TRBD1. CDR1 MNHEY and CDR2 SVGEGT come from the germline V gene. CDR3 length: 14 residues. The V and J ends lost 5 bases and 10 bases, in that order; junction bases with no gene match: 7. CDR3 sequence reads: CASSTGTGDVKLFF. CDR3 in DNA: TGTGCCAGCAGTACCGGGACAGGGGATGTAAAACTGTTTTTT.